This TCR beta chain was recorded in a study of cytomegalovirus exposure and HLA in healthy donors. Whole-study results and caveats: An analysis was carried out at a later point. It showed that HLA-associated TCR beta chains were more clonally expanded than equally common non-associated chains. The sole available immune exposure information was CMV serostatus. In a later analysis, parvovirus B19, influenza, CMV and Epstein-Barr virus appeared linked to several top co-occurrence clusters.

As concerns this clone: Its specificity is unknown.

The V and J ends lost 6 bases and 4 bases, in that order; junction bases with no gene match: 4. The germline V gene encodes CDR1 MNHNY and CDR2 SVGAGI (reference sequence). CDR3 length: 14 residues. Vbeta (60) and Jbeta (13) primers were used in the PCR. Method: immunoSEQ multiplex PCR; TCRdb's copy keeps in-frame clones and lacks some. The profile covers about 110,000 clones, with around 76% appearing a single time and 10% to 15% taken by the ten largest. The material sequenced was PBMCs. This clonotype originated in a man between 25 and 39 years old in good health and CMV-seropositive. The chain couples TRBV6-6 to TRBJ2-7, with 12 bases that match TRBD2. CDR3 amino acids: CASSPTSGGYEQYF. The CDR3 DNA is TGTGCCAGCAGCCCGACTAGCGGGGGTTACGAGCAGTACTTC.